This T cell receptor beta chain was identified during a study of metastatic and nonmetastatic thyroid tumors. About the research overall: For malignant and benign thyroid patients, tumor or nodule tissue and blood were the sources whose repertoires were compared.

Per the original methods: Building a distant-metastasis classifier for papillary thyroid cancer drew on CDR3 differences across clinicopathological groups. TCRdb re-analyzed the PCR reads through MiXCR. TCRdb, not the authors, supplied the V and J calls. Among about 24,000 clones listed, over 10% were seen once. A few counts support this clone. No patient had received any treatment before thyroid surgery. The CDR3 runs 15 residues. The ends lost 4 bases at V and 6 bases at J; junction bases unmatched: 9. In germline, CDR1 is MNHEY, CDR2 SVGAGI. This receptor was identified in a female donor with papillary thyroid cancer or a benign thyroid nodule (not recorded which). Some clones in this sample may be carry-over from other donors' samples. Sequencing was performed on blood. The J gene is TRBJ1-2, the V gene TRBV6-5; 9 bases map to TRBD1. The CDR3 sequence is CASSFTGQGKDGYTF. CDR3 DNA sequence: TGTGCCAGCAGTTTCACGGGACAGGGAAAGGATGGCTACACCTTC.